This T cell receptor (beta chain) was documented in a study of blood T cell repertoires in COVID-19. Study at large: PBMCs, B-cell-depleted T cells, or T cells were the source of the cDNA or gDNA that made up the material.

This clone has a handful of counts. Per the germline V gene, CDR1 is SGDLS and CDR2 is YYNGEE. Between the trimmed V and J ends, which lost 2 bases and 1 base, there was a span of 9 bases. This CDR3 is built from 14 residues. Assay: immunoSEQ multiplex PCR; the TCRdb copy retains only in-frame clones and omits some. Of some 160,000 clones detected, about 80% appear once; the ten largest clones hold roughly 2%. The sequenced sample was peripheral blood. This TCR came from a woman of 80 years or more with acute or convalescent COVID-19. The V call is TRBV9, the J call TRBJ1-1; TRBD1 might be the D (5 bases). In DNA, the CDR3 is TGTGCCAGCAGCGTCCTCACAGGGAACACTGAAGCTTTCTTT. Protein product: CASSVLTGNTEAFF.